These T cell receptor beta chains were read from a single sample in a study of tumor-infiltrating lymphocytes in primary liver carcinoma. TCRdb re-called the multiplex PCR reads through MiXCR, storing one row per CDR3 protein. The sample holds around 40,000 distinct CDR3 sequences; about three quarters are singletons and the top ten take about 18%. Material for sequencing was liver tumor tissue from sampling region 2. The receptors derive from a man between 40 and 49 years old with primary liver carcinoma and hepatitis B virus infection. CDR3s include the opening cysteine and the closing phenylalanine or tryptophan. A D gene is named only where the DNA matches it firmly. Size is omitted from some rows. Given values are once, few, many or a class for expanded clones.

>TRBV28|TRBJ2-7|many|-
TGTGCCAGCAGTTACGGGGGCTTCTACGAGCAGTACTTC
CASSYGGFYEQYF
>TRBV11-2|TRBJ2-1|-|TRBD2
TGTGCCAGCAGTACTAGCGGGTTCAACAATGAGCGGTTGTTC
CASSTSGFNNERLF
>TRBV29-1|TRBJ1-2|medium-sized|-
TGCAGCGTTCGAAATTCCGGGACGGTAAACTCCTATGGCTACACCTTC
CSVRNSGTVNSYGYTF
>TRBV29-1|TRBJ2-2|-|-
TGCAGCGTCCCAACGAACACCGGGGAGCTGTTTTTT
CSVPTNTGELFF
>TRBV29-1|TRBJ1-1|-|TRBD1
TGCAGCAGTGACAGGGGGCCGGGGACTAAAGCTTTCTTT
CSSDRGPGTKAFF
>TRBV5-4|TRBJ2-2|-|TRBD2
TGCGCCAGCATGGGGGGATTTAGCGGGACCAACACCGGGGAGCTGTTTTTT
CASMGGFSGTNTGELFF
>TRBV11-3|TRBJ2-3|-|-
TGTGTCAGCAGCTTACCAGGGACTCACAGATACGTAGTATTT
CVSSLPGTHRYVVF
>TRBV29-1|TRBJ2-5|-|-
TGCAGCGTTATGGTGGGTGGGGGGCAAGAGACCCCGTACTTC
CSVMVGGGQETPYF
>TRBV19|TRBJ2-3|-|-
TGTGCCAGTAGTTACTTATCAGGAGATACGCTGTATTTT
CASSYLSGDTLYF
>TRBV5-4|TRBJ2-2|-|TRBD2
TGTGCCAACAGTGATCCGGGACTAGCAGGTTTCGCGAACACCGGGGAGCTGTTTTTC
CANSDPGLAGFANTGELFF
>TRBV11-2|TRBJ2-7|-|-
TGTGCCAGCAGCTCCGGACGGCTATGCGCGCACGAGCAGTACTTC
CASSSGRLCAHEQYF
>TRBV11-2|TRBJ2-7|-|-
TGTGCCAGCAGCCATCGACAGCCCTACGAGCAGTACTTC
CASSHRQPYEQYF
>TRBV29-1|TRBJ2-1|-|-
TGCAGCGTTGCGGGCGGTAGGGACATCCATGAGGAGTTCTTC
CSVAGGRDIHEEFF
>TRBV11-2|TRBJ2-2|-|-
TGTGCCAGCAGCTTAGATCATCGGGATAGGGACACCGGGGAGTTGTTCTTT
CASSLDHRDRDTGELFF
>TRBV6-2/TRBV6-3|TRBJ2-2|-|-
TGTGCCAGAAGTTACACCGGGACCGCATACGGGGAGCTGTTTTTT
CARSYTGTAYGELFF
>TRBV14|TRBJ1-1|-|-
TGTGTCAGCAGCCATGATCAGGGCCCTTACCCAGCTTTCTTT
CVSSHDQGPYPAFF
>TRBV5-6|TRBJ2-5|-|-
TGTGCCAGTAGCTTGGAGGCTGGCCAAGAGAGCCAGTACTTC
CASSLEAGQESQYF
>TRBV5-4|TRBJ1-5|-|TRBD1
TGTATCAGCAGCCCCGACAGGGGGCTGAATCAGCCCCAGCATTTT
CISSPDRGLNQPQHF
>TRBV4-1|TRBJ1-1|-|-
TGCGCCAGCAGCCACATATCTGAAGATACTGAAACTTTCTTT
CASSHISEDTETFF
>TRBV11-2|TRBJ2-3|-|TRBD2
TGTGACAGCAGCTCACAAGCGGGAGCCAGCACAGATACGCAGTATTTT
CDSSSQAGASTDTQYF